The 12 T cell receptor beta chains below come from one sample, sequenced in a study of blood T cell repertoires in COVID-19. Assay used: immunoSEQ multiplex PCR; TCRdb lists only in-frame clones, some missing. Here the sample spans tens of thousands of clones, roughly 86% being singletons. The material sequenced was peripheral blood. These receptors all stem from a woman of 80 years or more in a cohort sampled during active or convalescent COVID-19.

This chain uses TRBV19 with TRBJ2-1, with 8 nucleotides matching TRBD2. This CDR3 is 16 amino acids long. Trimming took 4 bases from V and 1 from J; bases not matched to a gene: 6. Germline CDR1 LNHDA, CDR2 SQIVND (reference sequence). CDR3 in amino acids: CASSNPGLGSYNEQFF. CDR3 bases: TGTGCCAGTAGTAACCCGGGACTAGGGTCCTACAATGAGCAGTTCTTC.

The rearrangement joins TRBV27 to TRBJ1-1; TRBD1 might be the D (6 bases). Per germline, CDR1 MNHEY and CDR2 SMNVEV (reference sequence). The V and J ends lost 5 bases and 0 bases respectively, with 13 bases between them. This CDR3 region has 15 residues. CDR3 bases: TGTGCCAGCAGTCCCCGGACAGACATGAACACTGAAGCTTTCTTT. It specifies CASSPRTDMNTEAFF.

V is TRBV7-2 and J is TRBJ1-2; D is perhaps TRBD1 (6 bases). This CDR3 is 14 amino acids long. V was pared by 2 bases and J by 2 bases, with 9 bases between. Per the germline V gene, CDR1 is SGHTA and CDR2 is FQGNSA. The CDR3 DNA is TGTGCCAGCAGCTTATGGACAGAAAACTATGGCTACACCTTC. Amino acid sequence: CASSLWTENYGYTF.

The rearrangement uses TRBV7-8 and TRBJ2-5, with 11 nucleotides matching TRBD1. The CDR3 has 16 residues. Germline V CDR1 and CDR2: SGHVS, FQNEAQ. Trimming removed 3 bases from V and 1 base from J; junction bases left unmatched: 4. CDR3 sequence (DNA): TGTGCCAGCAGCTTGTCCGGGACAGGGGGCCAAGAGACCCAGTACTTC. It translates to CASSLSGTGGQETQYF.

There are a few counts of this clone. The chain joins TRBV7-9 to TRBJ2-3, with 7 bases lining up with TRBD2. Germline CDR1 SEHNR, CDR2 FQNEAQ (reference sequence). The CDR3 is made up of 16 amino acids. V shed 4 bases, J shed 4 bases, and the junction held 11 bases outside the gene matches. The CDR3 reads CASSSLDEGGADTQYF. CDR3 bases: TGTGCCAGCAGCTCCCTAGATGAGGGAGGGGCAGATACGCAGTATTTT.

V is TRBV27 and J is TRBJ2-2, with 7 bases matching TRBD1. Per the germline V gene, CDR1 is MNHEY and CDR2 is SMNVEV (reference sequence). The CDR3 sequence is 14 residues long. The V segment lost 7 bases and the J segment 4 bases; nucleotides outside the gene matches: 6. The CDR3 protein is CASNTDRATGELFF. The CDR3, as DNA: TGTGCCAGCAATACCGACAGGGCCACCGGGGAGCTGTTTTTT.

This clone was counted a few times. The CDR3 loop is CASRAPGISYEQYF. The CDR3 DNA reads as TGTGCCAGCAGGGCCCCGGGAATCTCCTACGAGCAGTACTTC. The J gene is TRBJ2-7, the V gene TRBV28; perhaps TRBD2 as D (5 bases). V was shortened by 6 bases and J by 0 bases, with 12 bases between the two germline ends. Germline CDR1 and CDR2: MDHEN and SYDVKM. CDR3 length: 14 residues.

This clone was seen only once. The V gene is TRBV7-3, the J gene TRBJ1-1, with 9 bases fitting TRBD1. This CDR3 spans 13 amino acids. Germline CDR1 reads SGHTA; CDR2 reads FQGTGA. V trimming: 4 bases; J trimming: 6 bases; junction bases outside the gene matches: 3. The CDR3 DNA is TGTGCCAGCAGCTCCGGACAGGGGTCTGAAGCTTTCTTT. As protein: CASSSGQGSEAFF.

The rearrangement joins TRBV5-5 to TRBJ1-3, with D uncertain. Trimming removed 3 bases from V and 0 bases from J, with 13 bases in between. The CDR3 is made up of 16 amino acids. Germline V gene data show CDR1 as SGHKS and CDR2 as YYEKEE (reference sequence). DNA for the CDR3: TGTGCCAGCAGCTCCTCAGTCGGGGTCTCTGGAAACACCATATATTTT. Residues: CASSSSVGVSGNTIYF.

This chain joins TRBV19 and TRBJ2-1; D remains unclear. The V gene's germline CDR1 is LNHDA and CDR2 SQIVND (reference sequence). The V end lost 2 bases, the J end lost 6 bases, and 5 bases lay between the germline ends. The CDR3 totals 12 residues. CDR3 DNA: TGTGCCAGTAGTATATATGTCAATGAGCAGTTCTTC. Translated: CASSIYVNEQFF.

The chain joins TRBV7-2 to TRBJ1-2; a weak D match, TRBD1 (5 bases). V was cut by 5 bases and J by 1 base, with 8 bases left in between. The CDR3 has 13 residues. Germline-derived CDR1 and CDR2 are SGHTA and FQGNSA. The CDR3 DNA reads as TGTGCCAGCAGCACCAGGGTTAACTATGGCTACACCTTC. Amino acids: CASSTRVNYGYTF.

The chain couples TRBV5-1 to TRBJ2-7; the D gene is possibly TRBD2 (5 bases). The length of the CDR3 is 12 residues. Germline V gene data show CDR1 as SGHRS and CDR2 as YFSETQ. V was pared by 4 bases and J by 7 bases, with 12 bases between. This CDR3 reads CASSTGKQEQYF. Written as DNA, the CDR3 is TGCGCCAGCAGCACCGGGAAACAGGAGCAGTACTTC.